These T cell receptor beta chains were read from a single sample in a study of T cell responses to AZD1222 COVID-19 vaccine. Profiling relied on immunoSEQ multiplex PCR, and the TCRdb table lists in-frame clones only, not all of them. The sample lists more than 95,000 clones, roughly 88% occurring once. This material consisted of peripheral blood, taken 28 days after the second AZD1222 dose. These receptors originate from an adult who received the AZD1222 COVID-19 vaccine. The CDR3 runs from the conserved cysteine through the conserved F or W. The D gene is left open where the match is weak. Clone sizes are given selectively: once, few, many, or a class where the clone is expanded.

TGTGCCAGCAGTTACCGGACGGGACAGGGGTTCACTGAAGCTTTCTTT	CASSYRTGQGFTEAFF	.	TRBV6-2/TRBV6-3	TRBJ1-1	TRBD1
TGTGCCAGTAGTTCCAGGGAGTTGGAGTTCTTC	CASSSRELEFF	.	TRBV19	TRBJ2-1	.
TGTGCCAGCAGTATCGGGAACGGAGTCGGAATTTCACCCCTCCACTTT	CASSIGNGVGISPLHF	few	TRBV27	TRBJ1-6	.
TGTGCCAGCACCCAGGGGGAACGCTACGAGCAGTACTTC	CASTQGERYEQYF	.	TRBV2	TRBJ2-7	TRBD1
TGTGCCAGCAGCCCCGACAGGACCTACACCTTC	CASSPDRTYTF	.	TRBV7-2	TRBJ1-2	.
TGTGCCACCAACAAGAACCTTCTTACAACTAATGAAAAACTGTTTTTT	CATNKNLLTTNEKLFF	.	TRBV2	TRBJ1-4	.
TGTGCCATCAGTGAACTACAGGGAGGCGAGCAGTACTTC	CAISELQGGEQYF	.	TRBV10-3	TRBJ2-7	.
TGCGCCAGCAGCCAAACCTTTACCGGGACGGTTAACTATGGCTACACCTTC	CASSQTFTGTVNYGYTF	.	TRBV4-3	TRBJ1-2	.
TGCGCCAGCAGCCAAGAACTAACCGGACTCGGGACGGAGCTGTTTTTT	CASSQELTGLGTELFF	once	TRBV4-3	TRBJ2-2	.
TGTGCCAGCAGCCGTAGGGGGTTCAGGGACTCCTATGGCTACACCTTC	CASSRRGFRDSYGYTF	.	TRBV9	TRBJ1-2	.
TGTGCCAGCAGCGTTTCTAGCGGGGGGGGACAAAATGAGCAGTTCTTC	CASSVSSGGGQNEQFF	few	TRBV7-2	TRBJ2-1	TRBD2
TGTGCCAGCAGTCTCTCGGGACGGTACTACAATGAGCAGTTCTTC	CASSLSGRYYNEQFF	once	TRBV27	TRBJ2-1	.
TGTGCCAGCAGTCCGACACTACCGAACACTGAAGCTTTCTTT	CASSPTLPNTEAFF	.	TRBV27	TRBJ1-1	.
TGTGCCAGCAGTGAATTAGGAGGCGGCTTCAGGAACACTGAAGCTTTCTTT	CASSELGGGFRNTEAFF	.	TRBV2	TRBJ1-1	.
TGTGCAAGTAACAGGGAGCAGCCCCAGCATTTT	CASNREQPQHF	.	TRBV6-5	TRBJ1-5	.
TGTGCCAGCAGCCGCTACGGGACAGGGGACGGGAGGGACGAGCAGTACTTC	CASSRYGTGDGRDEQYF	.	TRBV7-6	TRBJ2-7	TRBD1
TGTGCCAGCAGCAGGGACAGTCTATTGAATGGAAACACCATATATTTT	CASSRDSLLNGNTIYF	.	TRBV2	TRBJ1-3	TRBD1
TGCGCCAGCAGCCAACGCGACAGGAATCAGCCCCAGCATTTT	CASSQRDRNQPQHF	once	TRBV4-1	TRBJ1-5	.